The clone carrying this T cell receptor beta chain appeared a few times. CDR3 length: 10 residues. In germline, CDR1 is DFQATT, CDR2 SNEGSKA (reference sequence). These data belong to a study of T-cell reconstitution after alpha-beta-depleted transplantation in children. Researchers prepared the TCRbeta library using unique molecular identifiers, the study reports. A single record per CDR3 protein comes from TCRdb applying MiXCR to the PCR reads. This sample yields about 110,000 distinct CDR3 sequences, of which approximately 6.9% are seen a single time; less than 30% belongs to the top ten. The sequence was obtained from a male patient aged 2 to 10 who had a stem cell transplant for acute lymphoblastic leukemia, so the T cells may come from the graft donor. The sequenced sample was PBMCs, mostly from graft donor cells, obtained 360 days after TCRalphabeta/CD19-depleted stem cell transplant. J is TRBJ1-1 and V is TRBV20-1; possible D gene TRBD1, 6 bases. This CDR3 reads CKQGNTEAFF. In DNA, the CDR3 is TGCAAACAGGGTAACACTGAAGCTTTCTTT.